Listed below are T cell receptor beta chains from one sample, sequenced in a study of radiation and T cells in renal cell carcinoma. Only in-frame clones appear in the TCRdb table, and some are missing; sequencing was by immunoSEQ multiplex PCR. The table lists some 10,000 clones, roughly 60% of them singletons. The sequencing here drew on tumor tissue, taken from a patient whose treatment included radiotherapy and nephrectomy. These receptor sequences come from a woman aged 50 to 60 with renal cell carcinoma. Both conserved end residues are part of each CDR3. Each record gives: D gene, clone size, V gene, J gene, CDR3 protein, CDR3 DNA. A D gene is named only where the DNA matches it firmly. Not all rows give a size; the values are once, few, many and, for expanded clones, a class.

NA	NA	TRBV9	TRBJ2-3	CASSVGTLDTQYF	TGTGCCAGCAGCGTAGGGACCTTGGATACGCAGTATTTT
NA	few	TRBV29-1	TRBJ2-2	CSVEDRRQSTGELFF	TGCAGCGTTGAAGATCGGCGGCAGAGCACCGGGGAGCTGTTTTTT
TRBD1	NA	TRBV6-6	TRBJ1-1	CASSVDRVNTEAFF	TGTGCCAGCAGTGTAGACAGGGTGAACACTGAAGCTTTCTTT
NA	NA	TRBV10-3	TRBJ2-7	CAISGYTASSYEQYF	TGTGCCATCAGTGGTTACACAGCCTCCTCCTACGAGCAGTACTTC
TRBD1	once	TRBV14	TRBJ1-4	CACNRDRGRKLFF	TGTGCCTGCAACCGGGACAGGGGGCGAAAACTGTTTTTT
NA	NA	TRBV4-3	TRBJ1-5	CASSQGAGVTQPQHF	TGCGCCAGCAGCCAGGGGGCGGGGGTCACTCAGCCCCAGCATTTT
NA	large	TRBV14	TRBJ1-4	CASSRRFPNEKLFF	TGTGCCAGCAGCCGGAGGTTCCCTAATGAAAAACTGTTTTTT
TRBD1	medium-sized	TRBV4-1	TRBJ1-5	CASSQDPRDRDRPQHF	TGCGCCAGCAGCCAGGATCCCCGGGACAGGGACCGGCCCCAGCATTTT
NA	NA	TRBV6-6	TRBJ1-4	CASSPHRIGANEKLFF	TGTGCCAGCAGTCCCCATCGGATAGGCGCTAATGAAAAACTGTTTTTT
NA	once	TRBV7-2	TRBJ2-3	CASRLGFADTQYF	TGTGCCAGCAGATTAGGGTTCGCAGATACGCAGTATTTT
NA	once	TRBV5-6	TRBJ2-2	CASSSGTGELFF	TGTGCCAGCAGCTCGGGCACCGGGGAGCTGTTTTTT
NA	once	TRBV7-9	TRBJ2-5	CASVRGGMGETQYF	TGTGCCAGCGTTCGAGGGGGTATGGGAGAGACCCAGTACTTC
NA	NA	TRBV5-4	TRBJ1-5	CASSQERRGNQPQHF	TGTGCCAGCAGCCAAGAGAGAAGGGGCAATCAGCCCCAGCATTTT
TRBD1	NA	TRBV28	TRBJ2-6	CASSPGQVGANVLTF	TGTGCCAGCAGCCCTGGACAGGTTGGGGCCAACGTCCTGACTTTC
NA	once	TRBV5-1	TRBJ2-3	CASSLGDLPDTQYF	TGCGCCAGCAGCTTGGGGGACCTCCCAGATACGCAGTATTTT
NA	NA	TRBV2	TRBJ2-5	CASSAQTQYF	TGTGCCAGCAGTGCCCAGACCCAGTACTTC
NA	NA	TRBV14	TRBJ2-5	CASSQVYGVETQYF	TGTGCCAGCAGCCAAGTCTATGGGGTGGAGACCCAGTACTTC
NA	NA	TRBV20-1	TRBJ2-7	CSAPGAYEQYF	TGCAGTGCTCCCGGAGCCTACGAGCAGTACTTC
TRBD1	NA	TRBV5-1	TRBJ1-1	CASRQQGADTEAFF	TGCGCCAGCAGACAACAGGGGGCGGACACTGAAGCTTTCTTT
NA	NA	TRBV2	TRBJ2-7	CASSADPREQYF	TGTGCCAGCAGTGCCGACCCTAGGGAGCAGTACTTC
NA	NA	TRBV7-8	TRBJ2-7	CASRPTEVYEQYF	TGTGCCAGCAGGCCGACAGAAGTTTACGAGCAGTACTTC
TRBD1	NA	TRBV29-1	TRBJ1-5	CSARDRENQPQHF	TGCAGCGCCCGCGACAGGGAAAATCAGCCCCAGCATTTT
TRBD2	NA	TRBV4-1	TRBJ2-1	CASSRAGLGYYNEQFF	TGCGCCAGCAGCCGTGCAGGACTAGGCTACTACAATGAGCAGTTCTTC
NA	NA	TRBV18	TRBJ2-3	CASSLPADTQYF	TGTGCCAGCTCACTCCCTGCAGATACGCAGTATTTT
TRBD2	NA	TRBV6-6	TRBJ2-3	CASGTSYIDTQYF	TGTGCCAGCGGGACTAGCTATATAGATACGCAGTATTTT
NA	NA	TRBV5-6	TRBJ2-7	CASSLGTPSYEQYF	TGTGCCAGCAGCTTGGGGACTCCCTCCTACGAGCAGTACTTC
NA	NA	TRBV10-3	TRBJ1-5	CAISERALLQPQHF	TGTGCCATCAGTGAACGGGCCCTTCTTCAGCCCCAGCATTTT
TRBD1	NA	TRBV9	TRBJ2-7	CASSARQGAGEQYF	TGTGCCAGCAGCGCCCGACAGGGGGCGGGGGAGCAGTACTTC
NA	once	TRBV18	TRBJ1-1	CASSPSGQGTEAFF	TGTGCCAGCTCACCAAGTGGGCAGGGTACTGAAGCTTTCTTT
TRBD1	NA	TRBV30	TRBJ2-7	CAWAGQGSEQYF	TGTGCCTGGGCGGGACAGGGGTCCGAGCAGTACTTC